The 30 T cell receptor beta chains below were found in one sample sequenced in a study of response to subunit inactivated influenza vaccine. Using its own MiXCR run on the RT-PCR reads, TCRdb lists one record per CDR3 protein. The sample includes about 620,000 distinct CDR3 sequences, about 11% seen only once; the top ten take about a tenth. Sequences were derived from PBMCs from blood, sampled on the day of vaccination. The receptors here all came from a man aged 50 to 59 who received an inactivated influenza vaccine.

The gene calls are TRBV20-1 and TRBJ2-5, with 12 bases that match TRBD2. V shed 2 bases, J shed 0 bases, and the junction held 7 bases outside the gene matches. Germline CDR1 and CDR2: DFQATT and SNEGSKA (reference sequence). There are 17 residues in the CDR3. CDR3 DNA sequence: TGCAGTGCTAGAAAGCTAGCGGGAGGGCCGGACCAAGAGACCCAGTACTTC. Translation gives CSARKLAGGPDQETQYF.

Only a few counts were recorded for this clonotype. This chain joins TRBV20-1 and TRBJ2-1, with D tentatively TRBD2 (5 bases). Germline values: CDR1 DFQATT, CDR2 SNEGSKA (reference sequence). The CDR3 totals 13 residues. Deletions cut 6 bases from V and 8 bases from J, with 17 bases between. For the CDR3, the DNA is TGCAGTGCCTTCGAGGGCTTCGTCGATGAGCAGTTCTTC. The encoded protein is CSAFEGFVDEQFF.

The chain combines TRBV10-1 with TRBJ2-3; no clear D gene. Trimming took 3 bases from V and 10 from J, leaving 8 bases between them. CDR1 and CDR2 (germline): WNHNN, SYGVQD (reference sequence). The length of the CDR3 is 11 residues. The CDR3 DNA sequence: TGCGCCAGCAGTGAAGGACCGGCGCAGTATTTT. It encodes CASSEGPAQYF.

This chain joins TRBV5-1 and TRBJ2-7; 9 bases map to TRBD1. The CDR3 loop spans 14 amino acids. Germline loops: CDR1 SGHRS, CDR2 YFSETQ. J was trimmed by 6 bases and V by 2 bases; bases with no gene match: 6. For the CDR3, the DNA is TGCGCCAGCAGCTTACAGGGGGCTAAGAGCGAGCAGTACTTC. It encodes CASSLQGAKSEQYF.

CDR3 DNA sequence: TGTGCCAGCAGTTCCCCAAGAGCGGGAGGCGAAGAGACCCAGTACTTC. This sequence encodes CASSSPRAGGEETQYF. This chain joins TRBV7-9 and TRBJ2-5; 9 nucleotides line up with TRBD2. The CDR3 length is 16 residues. V was clipped by 6 bases and J by 3 bases; unmatched bases: 11. Germline CDR1 is SEHNR and CDR2 is FQNEAQ (reference sequence).

This clonotype was detected a few times. The chain is built from TRBV12-3 or TRBV12-4 and TRBJ1-2, with 7 bases lining up with TRBD1. CDR3 length: 16 amino acids. The V and J ends lost 5 bases and 8 bases, in that order; junction bases with no gene match: 17. The CDR3 region is CASSPGGGQSSSGYTF. The CDR3 bases are TGTGCCAGCAGTCCAGGGGGGGGACAATCGTCGTCGGGCTACACCTTC.

This clonotype has ten or more counts. V gene TRBV12-3 or TRBV12-4 combines with J gene TRBJ2-2; D gene uncertain. The CDR3 runs 15 residues. V lost 6 bases to trimming and J lost 1 base, with 12 bases between them. CDR3 sequence (DNA): TGTGCCAGCAGCTCTCAATACTTGAACACCGGGGAGCTGTTTTTT. As protein: CASSSQYLNTGELFF.

The chain has TRBV27 and TRBJ1-5; D is possibly TRBD1 (5 bases). From germline, CDR1 is MNHEY and CDR2 SMNVEV (reference sequence). The ends were cut back, 5 bases at V and 7 bases at J, with 15 bases in the middle. CDR3 length equals 14 residues. CDR3 in amino acids: CASSPSWGGQPQHF. The CDR3 bases are TGTGCCAGCAGTCCGTCTTGGGGCGGGCAGCCCCAGCATTTT.

This clonotype was counted at least ten times. The genes are TRBV12-3 or TRBV12-4 and TRBJ2-3; D tentatively fits TRBD1 or TRBD2 (5 bases each). The CDR3 runs to 13 residues. V was cut by 6 bases and J by 2 bases, with 9 bases left in between. The CDR3 bases are TGTGCCAGCAGACCGGGGCCCACAGATACGCAGTATTTT. This gives the protein CASRPGPTDTQYF.

A note on this clonotype: A read error may account for a junction end that differs from germline. The chain uses TRBV2 and TRBJ2-3; 8 bases align to TRBD2. The CDR3 totals 16 residues. The germline V gene has CDR1 SNHLY and CDR2 FYNNEI. The CDR3 spells CASSEDRGRPPDTLYF. CDR3 sequence (DNA): TGTGCCAGCAGTGAAGACCGCGGGAGGCCCCCGGATACGCTGTATTTT. Full variable domain (outside the CDR3, taken from reference TRBV2 and TRBJ2-3): EPEVTQTPSHQVTQMGQEVILRCVPISNHLYFYWYRQILGQKVEFLVSFYNNEISEKSEIFDDQFSVERPDGSNFTLKIRSTKLEDSAMYFCASSEDRGRPPDTLYFGPGTRLTVL.

The rearrangement links TRBV5-5 to TRBJ2-4; D remains ambiguous. Germline CDR1 is SGHKS and CDR2 is YYEKEE (reference sequence). This CDR3 region has 17 residues. Between the trimmed V and J ends, which lost 1 base and 3 bases, there was a span of 17 bases. CDR3: CASSLWSDPFGKNIQYF. In nucleotides, the CDR3 is TGTGCCAGCAGCTTGTGGTCCGACCCATTTGGCAAAAACATTCAGTACTTC.

This rearrangement joins TRBV28 to TRBJ2-1, with D possibly matching TRBD1 (6 bases). The CDR3 covers 15 residues. Germline CDR1 MDHEN, CDR2 SYDVKM. Trimming cost V 5 bases and J 4 bases, with 15 bases left between them. CDR3 amino acids: CASSQGHLGYNEQFF. CDR3 DNA: TGTGCCAGCAGTCAGGGACATCTAGGATACAATGAGCAGTTCTTC.

This clonotype was seen more than once but under ten times. V is TRBV11-2 and J is TRBJ2-3, with 13 bases fitting TRBD2. The length of the CDR3 is 15 residues. Germline assignment: CDR1 SGHAT and CDR2 FQNNGV. V lost 4 bases and J lost 6; bases outside the gene matches: 4. DNA of the CDR3: TGTGCCAGCAGCTGGACTAGCGGGGGCGGGGATACGCAGTATTTT. Amino acids: CASSWTSGGGDTQYF.

The sample holds a few counts of this clonotype. V usage is TRBV29-1 and J usage is TRBJ2-1, with D possibly matching TRBD2 (6 bases). Germline V gene data show CDR1 as SQVTM and CDR2 as ANQGSEA. CDR3 length: 14 residues. The V gene lost 3 bases and the J gene lost 8 bases, with 17 bases spanning the gap. DNA of the CDR3: TGCAGCGTTGATGATGGGCGGGAAGGGTATGAGCAGTTCTTC. This codes for CSVDDGREGYEQFF.

The genes are TRBV20-1 and TRBJ2-5; D remains ambiguous. With 6 bases removed from V and 4 bases from J, the gap between germline ends came to 12 bases. The CDR3 has 12 amino acids. Germline V gene lookup returns CDR1 DFQATT and CDR2 SNEGSKA (reference sequence). The CDR3 DNA sequence: TGCAGTGCAAACAAGCGAGGAGAGACCCAGTACTTC. It specifies CSANKRGETQYF.

The gene calls are TRBV12-3 or TRBV12-4 and TRBJ2-3; TRBD2 matches 8 bases. V was clipped by 5 bases and J by 2 bases; unmatched bases: 3. This CDR3 has 14 amino acids. The CDR3 sequence: CASSRTSNTDTQYF. DNA of the CDR3: TGTGCCAGCAGTAGGACTAGCAACACAGATACGCAGTATTTT.

The chain's CDR3 is CASSLGGLAFEQYF. The CDR3, as DNA: TGTGCCAGCAGTCTGGGGGGACTAGCGTTCGAGCAGTACTTC. This chain joins TRBV12-3 or TRBV12-4 and TRBJ2-7; TRBD2 aligns across 10 bases. The CDR3 totals 14 residues. The V segment lost 5 bases and the J segment 6 bases; nucleotides outside the gene matches: 7.

The chain uses TRBV24-1 and TRBJ1-5; D is ambiguous. V lost 6 bases and J lost 4, with 9 bases in between. Per the germline V gene, CDR1 is KGHDR and CDR2 is SFDVKD. The CDR3 contains 13 residues. DNA for the CDR3: TGTGCCACCAGTCGAAATGATAATCAGCCCCAGCATTTT. It is translated as CATSRNDNQPQHF.

This clonotype has just a few counts. The chain couples TRBV29-1 to TRBJ2-1, with a tentative D call TRBD1 (6 bases). The V and J ends lost 2 bases and 1 base respectively, with 12 bases between them. There are 15 residues in the CDR3. Germline CDR1 is SQVTM and CDR2 is ANQGSEA. The chain's CDR3 is CSVETGTFSYNEQFF. As DNA, the CDR3 is TGCAGCGTTGAAACCGGGACATTTTCCTACAATGAGCAGTTCTTC.

This clonotype was recorded at least ten times. This chain connects TRBV6-1 to TRBJ1-1, with D possibly TRBD1 on 6 matching bases. The CDR3 length is 13 residues. Per the germline V gene, CDR1 is MNHNS and CDR2 is SASEGT. Trimming removed 6 bases at V and 5 bases at J, with 13 bases between. CDR3 nucleotides: TGTGCCAGCAGGGGGGGCGGGAGTACTGAAGCTTTCTTT. Its translation: CASRGGGSTEAFF.

The table lists this clonotype with a few counts. The J gene is TRBJ2-7, the V gene TRBV7-3, with 8 bases aligning to TRBD1. This CDR3 has 16 residues. CDR1 and CDR2 from the germline V gene are SGHTA and FQGTGA. Losses at the gene ends were 4 bases for V and 1 base for J; bases not matched to a gene: 9. CDR3 in amino acids: CASSCYRGWTSYEQYF. The CDR3 region has the DNA TGTGCCAGCAGCTGCTACAGGGGGTGGACGTCCTACGAGCAGTACTTC.

Turning to this clonotype: Compared with germline, one end of the junction differs, possibly owing to a read error. This chain joins TRBV6-1 and TRBJ1-3; the match to TRBD1 covers 7 bases. The CDR3 has 15 amino acids. Germline V CDR1 and CDR2: MNHNS, SASEGT. DNA of the CDR3: TGTGCCTGCAGTCCCACAGGGGCTTCGGGAAACACCATATATTTT. The encoded protein is CACSPTGASGNTIYF.

This clonotype was counted ten times or more. CDR3 sequence reads: CASSPKAGIDEQFF. The CDR3 nucleotides read TGTGCCAGCTCACCAAAGGCAGGGATCGATGAGCAGTTCTTC. V is TRBV18 and J is TRBJ2-1; D may be TRBD1 (5 bases). The germline V gene has CDR1 KGHSH and CDR2 LQKENI. V dropped 2 bases and J dropped 8 bases, with 13 bases sitting between them. This CDR3 has 14 amino acids. Complete variable domain (other parts from reference TRBV18 and TRBJ2-1): NAGVMQNPRHLVRRRGQEARLRCSPMKGHSHVYWYRQLPEEGLKFMVYLQKENIIDESGMPKERFSAEFPKEGPSILRIQQVVRGDSAAYFCASSPKAGIDEQFFGPGTRLTVL.

V and J are TRBV3-1 and TRBJ2-2; D is unresolved. Trimming left V 1 base short and J 1 base short, with 10 bases between. The CDR3 spans 16 residues. CDR1 is LGHDT, CDR2 YNNKEL, per germline (reference sequence). The CDR3: CASSQGGYMNTGELFF. The CDR3 DNA follows: TGTGCCAGCAGCCAAGGCGGCTACATGAACACCGGGGAGCTGTTTTTT.

This clonotype was picked up many times. The chain joins TRBV5-5 to TRBJ2-4, with D possibly called TRBD1 or TRBD2 (6 bases each). CDR1 is SGHKS and CDR2 is YYEKEE in the germline V gene (reference sequence). The CDR3 extends over 15 amino acids. V lost 6 bases to trimming and J lost 4 bases, with 17 bases between them. The CDR3 is CASTMEGVGKNIQYF. As DNA, the CDR3 is TGTGCCAGCACTATGGAGGGGGTGGGGAAAAACATTCAGTACTTC. Full variable domain (outside the CDR3, taken from reference TRBV5-5 and TRBJ2-4): DAGVTQSPTHLIKTRGQQVTLRCSPISGHKSVSWYQQVLGQGPQFIFQYYEKEERGRGNFPDRFSARQFPNYSSELNVNALLLGDSALYLCASTMEGVGKNIQYFGAGTRLSVL.

This clonotype was counted only a few times. V is TRBV7-9 and J is TRBJ1-1; no reliable D call. Germline CDR1 and CDR2: SEHNR and FQNEAQ (reference sequence). This CDR3 region has 13 residues. V was cut by 2 bases and J by 10 bases, with 14 bases left in between. This chain's CDR3 is CASSLLSPPGAFF. Written as DNA, the CDR3 is TGTGCCAGCAGCTTATTATCGCCCCCCGGAGCTTTCTTT. Drawing the rest from reference TRBV7-9 and TRBJ1-1, the complete variable domain is DTGVSQNPRHKITKRGQNVTFRCDPISEHNRLYWYRQTLGQGPEFLTYFQNEAQLEKSRLLSDRFSAERPKGSFSTLEIQRTEQGDSAMYLCASSLLSPPGAFFGQGTRLTVV.

This sequence joins TRBV29-1 and TRBJ1-1; D might be TRBD1 (6 bases). Germline V gives CDR1 SQVTM, CDR2 ANQGSEA. V lost 4 bases and J 8 bases, leaving 17 bases between the germline ends. The CDR3 sequence is 13 residues long. The CDR3 coding sequence is TGCAGCGTTGCCACTACGCGGGGGGCGGAAGCTTTCTTT. Translation gives CSVATTRGAEAFF.

This clonotype was seen only a few times. CDR3 region: CASSTSLGVETQYF. DNA for the CDR3: TGTGCCAGCAGCACTAGCTTGGGTGTGGAGACCCAGTACTTC. The V call is TRBV3-1, the J call TRBJ2-5; weak D call: TRBD2 (6 bases). With 5 bases removed from V and 5 bases from J, the gap between germline ends came to 15 bases. This CDR3 region has 14 residues. The germline gives CDR1 LGHDT, CDR2 YNNKEL (reference sequence).

V usage is TRBV12-3 or TRBV12-4 and J usage is TRBJ2-3; TRBD1 matches 7 bases. The CDR3 covers 15 residues. V shed 4 bases, J shed 2 bases, and the junction held 6 bases outside the gene matches. The chain's CDR3 is CASSSTGEPTDTQYF. The DNA of the CDR3 is TGTGCCAGCAGTTCCACAGGGGAGCCCACAGATACGCAGTATTTT.

This clonotype was counted between two and nine times. V and J are TRBV29-1 and TRBJ2-1, with D unresolved. With 1 base removed from V and 7 bases from J, the gap between germline ends came to 8 bases. The CDR3 sequence is 12 residues long. Germline V gene data show CDR1 as SQVTM and CDR2 as ANQGSEA. The CDR3 DNA reads TGCAGCGTTGAAGCCTACGGAAATGAGCAGTTCTTC. It translates to CSVEAYGNEQFF.